Listed here is a single TCR beta chain. The target antigen is unknown. Sampled while nominally healthy, donors likely had unrecorded immune exposures. The PCR used 60 Vbeta and 13 Jbeta primers. Assay used: immunoSEQ multiplex PCR; TCRdb lists only in-frame clones, some missing. The sample lists 160,000 or so clones, roughly 87% seen once, with about 4% in the top ten. This sample was included in a study of cytomegalovirus exposure and HLA in healthy donors. Study results and caveats: There were several of the most significant clusters that appeared linked to common viral pathogens in a later analysis. Across donors, most TCRs were seen rarely, yet some public ones were widespread.

This CDR3 is built from 18 residues. V was clipped by 3 bases and J by 4 bases, with 25 bases between them. The germline V gene encodes CDR1 SGHVS and CDR2 FQNEAQ. This clonotype originated in a man aged 50-60 years in good health and CMV-seropositive. Material: PBMCs. V usage is TRBV7-8 and J usage is TRBJ2-7, with a tentative D call TRBD2 (7 bases). CDR3 sequence reads: CASSFAMREGQGMYEQYF. Written as DNA, the CDR3 is TGTGCCAGCAGCTTTGCGATGAGGGAGGGGCAGGGGATGTACGAGCAGTACTTC.